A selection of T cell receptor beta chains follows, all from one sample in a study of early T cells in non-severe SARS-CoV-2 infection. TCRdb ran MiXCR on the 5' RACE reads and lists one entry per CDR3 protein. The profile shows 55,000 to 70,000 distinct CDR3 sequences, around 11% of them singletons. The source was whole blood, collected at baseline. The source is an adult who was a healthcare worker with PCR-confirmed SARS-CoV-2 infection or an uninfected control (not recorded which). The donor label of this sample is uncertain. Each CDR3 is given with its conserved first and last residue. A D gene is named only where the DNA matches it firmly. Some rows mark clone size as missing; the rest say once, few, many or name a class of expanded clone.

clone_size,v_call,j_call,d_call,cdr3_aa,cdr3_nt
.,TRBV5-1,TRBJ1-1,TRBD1,CASRMTGAAANTEAFF,TGCGCCAGCAGAATGACAGGGGCGGCGGCGAACACTGAAGCTTTCTTT
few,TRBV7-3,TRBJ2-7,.,CASSLWASHVYEQYF,TGTGCCAGCAGCTTGTGGGCTAGCCACGTCTACGAGCAGTACTTC
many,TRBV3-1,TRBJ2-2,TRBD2,CASSQPSGTSGNTGELFF,TGTGCCAGCAGCCAGCCCTCCGGGACTAGCGGTAACACCGGGGAGCTGTTTTTT
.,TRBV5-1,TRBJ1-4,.,CASSLAGPRELFF,TGCGCCAGCAGCTTGGCGGGACCCAGGGAACTGTTTTTT
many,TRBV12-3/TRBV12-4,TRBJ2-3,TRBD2,CASSLSGGASTDTQYF,TGTGCCAGCAGTCTTAGCGGGGGGGCCTCCACAGATACGCAGTATTTT
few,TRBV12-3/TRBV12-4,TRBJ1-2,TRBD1,CASSNRGQDGYTF,TGTGCCAGCAGTAACAGGGGGCAGGATGGCTACACCTTC
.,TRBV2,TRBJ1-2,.,CASSEGQGAYGYTF,TGTGCCAGCAGTGAAGGGCAGGGTGCCTATGGCTACACCTTC
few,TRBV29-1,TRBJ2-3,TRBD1,CSVNNAGTGVTDTQYF,TGCAGCGTTAATAACGCCGGGACAGGGGTCACAGATACGCAGTATTTT
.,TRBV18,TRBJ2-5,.,CASSPPVGTQYF,TGTGCCAGCTCACCCCCCGTGGGAACCCAGTACTTC
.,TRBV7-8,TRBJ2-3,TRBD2,CASSPLRGYTDTQYF,TGTGCCAGCAGCCCCCTGCGGGGGTACACAGATACGCAGTATTTT
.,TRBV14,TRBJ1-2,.,CASSQDGKANYGYTF,TGTGCCAGCAGCCAAGACGGGAAAGCTAACTATGGCTACACCTTC
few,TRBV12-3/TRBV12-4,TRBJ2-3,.,CASSLLASTDTQYF,TGTGCCAGCAGTTTGCTAGCGAGCACAGATACGCAGTATTTT
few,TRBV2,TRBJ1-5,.,CASRNRALQPQHF,TGTGCCAGCAGGAACAGGGCGTTGCAGCCCCAGCATTTT
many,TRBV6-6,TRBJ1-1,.,CASSYPNYRASRGTEAFF,TGTGCCAGCAGTTACCCTAATTACCGGGCTTCGAGGGGCACTGAAGCTTTCTTT
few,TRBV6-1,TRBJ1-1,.,CASRSQGYTEAFF,TGTGCCAGCAGGAGTCAGGGGTACACTGAAGCTTTCTTT